The clone carrying this TCR beta chain came up once. The antigen remains undetermined. The primer mix had 60 Vbeta and 13 Jbeta primers. Produced via immunoSEQ multiplex PCR; TCRdb's table is partial and in-frame only. This table has 200,000 to 250,000 clones, 85% to 90% appearing once. This entry comes from a study of cytomegalovirus exposure and HLA in healthy donors. About the research overall: Among about 200 million T cells, an earlier analysis found roughly 110 million unique TCR beta sequences. Points from the study as a whole: When presence/absence was analysed, sequencing depth was taken to be roughly uniform across donors. Some V segments (TRBV6-2 and TRBV6-3 among them) were excluded as indistinguishable.

The CDR3 is 14 residues long. Per the germline V gene, CDR1 is SGHRS and CDR2 is YFSETQ. J lost 8 bases, V lost 4 bases, and 8 bases had no gene match. The sequenced sample was PBMCs. V usage is TRBV5-1 and J usage is TRBJ1-4; 7 bases fit TRBD1. This TCR derives from a human donor in good health. The CDR3: CASSRDSTTEKLFF. In DNA form, the CDR3 reads TGCGCCAGCAGCCGGGACAGTACTACCGAAAAACTGTTTTTT. The complete variable domain, with remaining parts taken from reference TRBV5-1 and TRBJ1-4, reads KAGVTQTPRYLIKTRGQQVTLSCSPISGHRSVSWYQQTPGQGLQFLFEYFSETQRNKGNFPGRFSGRQFSNSRSEMNVSTLELGDSALYLCASSRDSTTEKLFFGSGTQLSVL.